These T cell receptor beta chains were read from a single sample in a study of CD8 T cells in Susac syndrome. TCRdb fed the immunoSEQ multiplex PCR reads into MiXCR, producing one record per CDR3 protein. The sample consists of tens of thousands of distinct CDR3 sequences, roughly 93% of them appearing once. The sample comprised CD4+ T cells from PBMCs. All receptors come from a human donor with Susac syndrome. The CDR3 runs from the conserved cysteine through the conserved F or W. A D gene is named only where the DNA matches it firmly. Where a row states a size, it is once, few, many or the class of an expanded clone; other rows omit it.

d_call: NA; v_call: TRBV12-3/TRBV12-4; j_call: TRBJ1-5; clone_size: NA; cdr3_nt: TGTGCCAGCAGTTTTTTGGGGGATCAGCCCCAGCATTTT; cdr3_aa: CASSFLGDQPQHF
d_call: NA; v_call: TRBV6-2/TRBV6-3; j_call: TRBJ2-7; clone_size: NA; cdr3_nt: TGTGCCAGCAGCCGCAACTTATACCAATCCTACGAGCAGTACTTC; cdr3_aa: CASSRNLYQSYEQYF
d_call: NA; v_call: TRBV20-1; j_call: TRBJ2-1; clone_size: NA; cdr3_nt: TGCAGTGCTAGTCAACAGGGACGAAGGAAGGGTGAGCAGTTCTTC; cdr3_aa: CSASQQGRRKGEQFF
d_call: NA; v_call: TRBV7-2; j_call: TRBJ2-5; clone_size: NA; cdr3_nt: TGTGCCAGCAGCTTAGACCACCAAGAGACCCAGTACTTC; cdr3_aa: CASSLDHQETQYF
d_call: NA; v_call: TRBV2; j_call: TRBJ2-4; clone_size: NA; cdr3_nt: TGTGCCAGCAGTGAATTGGGACGGCTGAGGGGTCCTAAAAACATTCAGTACTTC; cdr3_aa: CASSELGRLRGPKNIQYF
d_call: NA; v_call: TRBV12-3/TRBV12-4; j_call: TRBJ1-2; clone_size: few; cdr3_nt: TGTGCCAGCAGTTTGCAGGGCTACGGCTACACCTTC; cdr3_aa: CASSLQGYGYTF
d_call: TRBD1; v_call: TRBV25-1; j_call: TRBJ1-4; clone_size: NA; cdr3_nt: TGTGCCAGCAGTGGCTACCGGGACAGGAGACCTACAACTAATGAAAAACTGTTTTTT; cdr3_aa: CASSGYRDRRPTTNEKLFF
d_call: NA; v_call: TRBV27; j_call: TRBJ2-5; clone_size: NA; cdr3_nt: TGTGCCAGCAGCCTGGGGGGGCTGGAGACCCAGTACTTC; cdr3_aa: CASSLGGLETQYF
d_call: NA; v_call: TRBV27; j_call: TRBJ2-3; clone_size: NA; cdr3_nt: TGTGCCAGCAGTTCATATGGGTTTGGGACGGGCACAGATACGCAGTATTTT; cdr3_aa: CASSSYGFGTGTDTQYF
d_call: NA; v_call: TRBV7-2; j_call: TRBJ1-6; clone_size: NA; cdr3_nt: TGTGCCAGCAGCTTACAAAGATATAATTCACCCCTCCACTTT; cdr3_aa: CASSLQRYNSPLHF
d_call: NA; v_call: TRBV7-9; j_call: TRBJ2-3; clone_size: few; cdr3_nt: TGTGCCAGCAGCTTAGGAAGAGCAGATACGCAGTATTTT; cdr3_aa: CASSLGRADTQYF
d_call: TRBD1; v_call: TRBV6-5; j_call: TRBJ2-7; clone_size: once; cdr3_nt: TGTGCCAGCAGTTACCCGGCTTCGGGGACAGGGGTCTCCTACGAGCAGTACTTC; cdr3_aa: CASSYPASGTGVSYEQYF
d_call: TRBD1; v_call: TRBV7-9; j_call: TRBJ1-4; clone_size: once; cdr3_nt: TGTGCCAGCGGCGGGGGGCAGGGGGCTGAAAAACTGTTTTTT; cdr3_aa: CASGGGQGAEKLFF
d_call: NA; v_call: TRBV7-9; j_call: TRBJ1-4; clone_size: NA; cdr3_nt: TGTGCCAGCAGCTCCCCTGGGGTTGCAACTAATGAAAAACTGTTTTTT; cdr3_aa: CASSSPGVATNEKLFF
d_call: TRBD1; v_call: TRBV6-5; j_call: TRBJ2-5; clone_size: once; cdr3_nt: TGTGCCAGCAGTTACTCCCCGGGACAGGCGTTTCGGGAGACCCAGTACTTC; cdr3_aa: CASSYSPGQAFRETQYF
d_call: TRBD1; v_call: TRBV6-6; j_call: TRBJ1-2; clone_size: NA; cdr3_nt: TGTGCCAGCCTCGCCGGGGGCAGGGGGGACTATGGCTACACCTTC; cdr3_aa: CASLAGGRGDYGYTF
d_call: NA; v_call: TRBV20-1; j_call: TRBJ1-3; clone_size: NA; cdr3_nt: TGCAGTGCTAGAGTCTATAGCAGGGCCAGAGGAAACACCATATATTTT; cdr3_aa: CSARVYSRARGNTIYF
d_call: TRBD1; v_call: TRBV4-3; j_call: TRBJ2-7; clone_size: NA; cdr3_nt: TGCGCCAGCAGCCAGGGACAGGGCAGGGGGGTGCAGTACTTC; cdr3_aa: CASSQGQGRGVQYF
d_call: NA; v_call: TRBV2; j_call: TRBJ1-1; clone_size: NA; cdr3_nt: TGTGCCAGCAGTGAGGAGCCAGGGCTCGACCCTGAAGCTTTCTTT; cdr3_aa: CASSEEPGLDPEAFF
d_call: NA; v_call: TRBV18; j_call: TRBJ2-5; clone_size: NA; cdr3_nt: TGTGCCAGCTCGCCCACGGTACAAGAGACCCAGTACTTC; cdr3_aa: CASSPTVQETQYF
d_call: NA; v_call: TRBV6-5; j_call: TRBJ1-1; clone_size: once; cdr3_nt: TGTGCCAGCAGTTACTCAGCCCTCTCGGTTATGGGCAATCCGGCTTTCTTT; cdr3_aa: CASSYSALSVMGNPAFF
d_call: NA; v_call: TRBV21-1; j_call: TRBJ2-3; clone_size: NA; cdr3_nt: TGTGCCAGCAGCAAAGCCCCGGGACTTCAGCTCACAGATACGCAGTATTTT; cdr3_aa: CASSKAPGLQLTDTQYF